The entry below describes one T cell receptor beta chain. These data come from a study of patients and donors after allogeneic stem cell transplantation. TCRdb redid the calling of the RT-PCR reads with MiXCR, one entry per CDR3 protein. Among some 880,000 distinct CDR3 sequences, more than 15% were seen once, and the ten largest hold around 5.5%. V gave up 6 bases and J gave up 4 bases; unmatched junction bases: 7. The CDR3 contains 15 residues. Germline lookup yields CDR1 LGHNT and CDR2 FRNRAP. The chain recombines TRBV12-5 with TRBJ2-1, with 9 positions matching TRBD2. The receptor's source is a human donor who was either an allogeneic HSCT recipient or a stem cell or donor lymphocyte infusion donor (not recorded which). It is not recorded whose cells these are; they may come from a transplant donor. Sequencing was performed on blood, either unsorted or a sorted T cell fraction (not recorded which). The CDR3 is CASGPSGGPYNEQFF. The CDR3 DNA sequence: TGTGCTAGTGGGCCCAGCGGGGGGCCTTACAATGAGCAGTTCTTC.